The clone carrying this T cell receptor (beta chain) was counted many times. The data are from a study of T cells in Graves' hyperthyroidism and ophthalmopathy. The investigators amplified TCR beta CDR3 regions from RNA transcripts. Carried out on the TCR CDR3, a first-round RT-PCR used the HTBI primer set. MiXCR, run by TCRdb on the multiplex PCR reads, gives a single entry per CDR3 protein. The sample includes under 350,000 distinct CDR3 sequences, around a quarter of them seen just once. This TCR was recovered from a man aged 35-49 years with Graves' hyperthyroidism that later progressed to Graves' ophthalmopathy. The specimen sequenced was blood.

The CDR3 DNA reads TGTGCCAGTAGTCTGCTCTACGAGATCAGCTCCTACGAGCAGTACTTC. Protein product: CASSLLYEISSYEQYF. The chain has TRBV19 and TRBJ2-7; D gene ambiguous. Germline CDR1 and CDR2: LNHDA and SQIVND (reference sequence). CDR3 length: 16 residues. Trimming shortened V by 5 bases and J by 0 bases, and 17 bases separated the two germline ends.